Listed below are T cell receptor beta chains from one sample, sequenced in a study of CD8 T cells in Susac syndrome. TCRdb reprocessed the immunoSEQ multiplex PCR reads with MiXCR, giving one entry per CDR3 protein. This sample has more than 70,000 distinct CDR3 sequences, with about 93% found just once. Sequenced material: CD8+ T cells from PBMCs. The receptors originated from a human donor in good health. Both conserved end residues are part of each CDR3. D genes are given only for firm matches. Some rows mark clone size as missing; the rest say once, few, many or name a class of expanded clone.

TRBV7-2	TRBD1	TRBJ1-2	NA	CASSLVSSDRVFGYTF	TGTGCCAGCAGCTTAGTCTCGTCCGACAGGGTCTTCGGCTACACCTTC
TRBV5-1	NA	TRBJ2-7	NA	CASSFIGTSYEQYF	TGCGCCAGCAGCTTTATTGGAACTTCCTACGAGCAGTACTTC
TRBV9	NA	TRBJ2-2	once	CASSVEAGNTGELFF	TGTGCCAGCAGCGTAGAAGCGGGGAACACCGGGGAGCTGTTTTTT
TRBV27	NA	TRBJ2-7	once	CASSLGGGVEQYF	TGTGCCAGCAGTTTAGGTGGCGGGGTTGAGCAGTACTTC
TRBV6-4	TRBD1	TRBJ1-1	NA	CASRASGQGHTEAFF	TGTGCCAGCAGAGCCTCGGGACAGGGCCACACTGAAGCTTTCTTT
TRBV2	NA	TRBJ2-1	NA	CASYILGMVQFF	TGTGCCAGCTACATTCTTGGTATGGTGCAGTTCTTC
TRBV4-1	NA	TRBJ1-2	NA	CASSQDPGPVYGYTF	TGCGCCAGCAGCCAAGACCCGGGACCCGTCTATGGCTACACCTTC
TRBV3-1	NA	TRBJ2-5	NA	CASLGALQETQYF	TGTGCCAGCTTAGGGGCCCTCCAAGAGACCCAGTACTTC
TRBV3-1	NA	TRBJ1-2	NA	CASSLVSGLDYGYTF	TGTGCCAGCAGCCTCGTATCTGGGCTTGACTATGGCTACACCTTC
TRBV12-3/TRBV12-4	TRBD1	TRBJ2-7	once	CASSSSRTGGEQYF	TGTGCCAGCAGTTCTTCTCGGACAGGGGGGGAGCAGTACTTC
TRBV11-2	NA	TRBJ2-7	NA	CASSWRSVEQYF	TGTGCCAGCAGCTGGAGGTCTGTCGAGCAGTACTTC
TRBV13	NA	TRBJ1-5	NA	CASSLGGRSNQPQHF	TGTGCCAGCAGCTTAGGGGGACGCAGCAATCAGCCCCAGCATTTT
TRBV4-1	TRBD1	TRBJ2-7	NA	CASSQDFRTGGSYEQYF	TGCGCCAGCAGCCAAGATTTCCGGACAGGGGGCTCCTACGAGCAGTACTTC
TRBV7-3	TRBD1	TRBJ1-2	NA	CASSLSQGGIDGYTF	TGTGCCAGCAGCTTAAGCCAGGGGGGAATTGATGGCTACACCTTC
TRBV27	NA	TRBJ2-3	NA	CASSLGLLAYTQYF	TGTGCCAGCAGTTTAGGACTACTCGCTTATACGCAGTATTTT
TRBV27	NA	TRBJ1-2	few	CASSPDGNYGYTF	TGTGCCAGCAGTCCGGACGGGAACTATGGCTACACCTTC
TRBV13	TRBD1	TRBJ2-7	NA	CASSARTGRTYEQYF	TGTGCCAGCAGCGCACGGACAGGGAGGACCTACGAGCAGTACTTC
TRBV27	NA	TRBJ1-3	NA	CASSPSFGEASGNTIYF	TGTGCCAGCAGTCCATCCTTTGGTGAGGCCTCTGGAAACACCATATATTTT
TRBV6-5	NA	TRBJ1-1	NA	CASSRRGTEAFF	TGTGCCAGCAGTCGCAGGGGCACTGAAGCTTTCTTT
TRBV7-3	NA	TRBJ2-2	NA	CASSLLAGPTGELFF	TGTGCCAGCAGCTTATTAGCAGGGCCCACCGGGGAGCTGTTTTTT
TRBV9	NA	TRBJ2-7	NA	CASSTSSGEQYF	TGTGCCAGCAGCACCTCCAGTGGCGAGCAGTACTTC
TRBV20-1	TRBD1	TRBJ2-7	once	CSAKDRDRASYEQYF	TGCAGTGCAAAGGACCGGGACAGGGCTTCCTACGAGCAGTACTTC
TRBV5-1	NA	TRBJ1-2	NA	CASSLESGVNGDGYTF	TGCGCCAGCAGCTTGGAGTCCGGGGTTAATGGGGATGGCTACACCTTC
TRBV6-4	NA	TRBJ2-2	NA	CASSDSPGGELFF	TGTGCCAGCAGTGACTCCCCAGGCGGGGAGCTGTTTTTT
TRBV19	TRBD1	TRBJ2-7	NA	CASSMPQGSYEQYF	TGTGCCAGTAGTATGCCACAGGGGTCCTACGAGCAGTACTTC
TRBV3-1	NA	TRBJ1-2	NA	CASSQSGVHGYTF	TGTGCCAGCAGCCAATCAGGGGTTCATGGCTACACCTTC
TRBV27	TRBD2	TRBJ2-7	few	CASSILAGRYEQYF	TGTGCCAGCAGTATACTAGCGGGGAGGTACGAGCAGTACTTC
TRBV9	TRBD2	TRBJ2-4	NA	CASSVGGGAGSGIQYF	TGTGCCAGCAGCGTAGGCGGGGGGGCGGGTTCGGGCATTCAGTACTTC
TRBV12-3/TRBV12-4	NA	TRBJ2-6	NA	CASSSREFGANVLTF	TGTGCCAGCAGTAGTCGGGAATTTGGGGCCAACGTCCTGACTTTC
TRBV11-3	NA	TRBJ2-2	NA	CASSFSKFWGANRGELFF	TGTGCCAGCAGCTTTTCTAAATTCTGGGGGGCAAATCGCGGGGAGCTGTTTTTT
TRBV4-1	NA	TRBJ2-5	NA	CASSQDGVGGAETQYF	TGCGCCAGCAGCCAAGATGGGGTGGGGGGGGCTGAGACCCAGTACTTC
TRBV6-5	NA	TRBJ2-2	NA	CASSYWQGATGELFF	TGTGCCAGCAGTTACTGGCAGGGAGCCACCGGGGAGCTGTTTTTT
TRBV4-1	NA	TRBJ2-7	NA	CASSPIGGQLYEQYF	TGCGCCAGCAGCCCTATCGGGGGACAGCTATACGAGCAGTACTTC
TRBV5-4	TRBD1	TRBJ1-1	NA	CASSSPTGRGTEAFF	TGTGCCAGCAGCTCACCGACAGGGAGGGGCACTGAAGCTTTCTTT
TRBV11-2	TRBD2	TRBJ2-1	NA	CATALSGGAVYNEQFF	TGTGCCACGGCGCTTAGCGGGGGGGCCGTCTACAATGAGCAGTTCTTC
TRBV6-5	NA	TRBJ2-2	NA	CASSPGAGGELFF	TGTGCCAGCAGTCCCGGGGCAGGCGGGGAGCTGTTTTTT
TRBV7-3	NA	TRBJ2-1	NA	CASSFLGAPGNEQFF	TGTGCCAGCAGCTTCCTCGGGGCCCCCGGGAATGAGCAGTTCTTC
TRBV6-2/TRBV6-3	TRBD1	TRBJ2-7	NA	CASSHPTGGSVEQYF	TGTGCCAGCAGTCACCCGACAGGGGGGTCGGTCGAGCAGTACTTC
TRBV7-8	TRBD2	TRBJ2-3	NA	CASSFGFAGGPIDTQYF	TGTGCCAGCAGCTTCGGTTTTGCGGGGGGGCCGATAGATACGCAGTATTTT
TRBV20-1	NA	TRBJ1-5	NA	CSARDTGWGNQPQHF	TGCAGTGCTAGAGATACCGGGTGGGGCAATCAGCCCCAGCATTTT
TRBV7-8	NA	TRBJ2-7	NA	CASSAEVGSYEQYF	TGTGCCAGCAGCGCCGAAGTGGGATCCTACGAGCAGTACTTC
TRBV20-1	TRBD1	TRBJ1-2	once	CSAFTGTGGEDTF	TGCAGTGCTTTTACCGGGACAGGGGGCGAAGACACCTTC
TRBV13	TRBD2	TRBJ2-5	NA	CASSLEGTSEETQYF	TGTGCCAGCAGCTTAGAAGGGACTAGCGAAGAGACCCAGTACTTC
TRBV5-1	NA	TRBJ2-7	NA	CASSLRGATYEQYF	TGCGCCAGCAGCTTGAGGGGGGCCACCTACGAGCAGTACTTC
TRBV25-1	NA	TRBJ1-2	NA	CASSEAGGYTF	TGTGCCAGCAGTGAAGCCGGTGGCTACACCTTC
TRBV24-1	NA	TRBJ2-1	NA	CATSDSGAAGQFF	TGTGCCACCAGTGACTCAGGGGCCGCAGGTCAGTTCTTC
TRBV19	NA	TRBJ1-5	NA	CASSPGSSGNQPQHF	TGTGCCAGTAGCCCAGGGAGCTCGGGCAATCAGCCCCAGCATTTT
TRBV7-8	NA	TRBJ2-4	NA	CASSLTGPKNIQYF	TGTGCCAGCAGCTTAACAGGGCCCAAAAACATTCAGTACTTC
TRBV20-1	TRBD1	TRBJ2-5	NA	CSARDRGQVKRTQYF	TGCAGTGCTAGAGATAGGGGACAGGTGAAACGGACCCAGTACTTC
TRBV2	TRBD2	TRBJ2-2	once	CASSYTLADTGELFF	TGTGCCAGCAGTTACACACTAGCGGACACCGGGGAGCTGTTTTTT
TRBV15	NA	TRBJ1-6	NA	CATRGGTLDSPLHF	TGTGCCACCCGCGGCGGGACTCTGGATTCACCCCTCCACTTT
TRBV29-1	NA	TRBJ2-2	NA	CSVGGEGAAGELFF	TGCAGCGTTGGAGGGGAGGGGGCCGCCGGGGAGCTGTTTTTT
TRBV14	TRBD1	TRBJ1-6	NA	CASSQEQGSPLHF	TGTGCCAGCAGCCAAGAACAGGGGTCACCCCTCCACTTT
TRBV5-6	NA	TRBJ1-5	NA	CASSTGSQPQHF	TGTGCCAGCAGCACGGGTAGTCAGCCCCAGCATTTT
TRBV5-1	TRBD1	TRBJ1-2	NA	CASSADREDTNGDGYTF	TGCGCCAGCAGCGCGGACAGGGAGGATACAAATGGTGATGGCTACACCTTC
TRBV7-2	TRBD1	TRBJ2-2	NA	CASSGNRGANTGELFF	TGTGCCAGCAGCGGGAACAGGGGAGCGAACACCGGGGAGCTGTTTTTT
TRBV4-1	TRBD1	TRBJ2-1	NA	CASSQAEDRRYNEQFF	TGCGCCAGCAGCCAGGCTGAGGACAGGAGATACAATGAGCAGTTCTTC
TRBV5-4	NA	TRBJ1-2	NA	CASSLTGFPYGYTF	TGTGCCAGCAGCTTGACAGGGTTCCCCTATGGCTACACCTTC
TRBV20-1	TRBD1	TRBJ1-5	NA	CSARGFEETGGVQPQHF	TGCAGTGCTAGGGGTTTTGAGGAGACAGGGGGCGTTCAGCCCCAGCATTTT
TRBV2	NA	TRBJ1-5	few	CASSPTGSNQPQHF	TGTGCCAGCAGTCCTACAGGGAGCAATCAGCCCCAGCATTTT